The 10 T cell receptor beta chains listed next were all sequenced from one sample in a study of regulatory T cells in long-lasting Graves disease. Assembly of TCR beta libraries relied on iRepertoire HTBI primers together with Arm-PCR of CDR3 regions. From the multiplex PCR reads, TCRdb called clonotypes with MiXCR, one entry per CDR3 protein. The sample lists about 450,000 distinct CDR3 sequences; around 17% were seen once. Time point reported: newly diagnosed GD, antithyroid drugs for less than 3 months. Following extraction of RNA from PBMCs, that RNA was used to make the TCR library. These data also featured in a second study, about T cells in Graves' hyperthyroidism and ophthalmopathy.

This specimen consisted of peripheral blood mononuclear cells (PBMCs), obtained at new diagnosis, from a patient treated with antithyroid drugs. The source is a woman in her twenties or thirties with Graves disease.

Ten or more counts support this clonotype. The junction and the germline gene differ at one end; a read error may be behind it. The CDR3 loop reads CASSLDGPDTQYF. CDR3 DNA sequence: TGTGCTAGCAGCTTAGACGGTCCAGATACGCAGTATTTT. J is TRBJ2-3 and V is TRBV7-7; no definite D call. The CDR3 covers 13 residues. Germline V gives CDR1 SSHAT, CDR2 FNYEAQ (reference sequence).

This clonotype occurred many times. The chain carries TRBV3-1 and TRBJ2-4; 7 nucleotides line up with TRBD2. CDR3 length equals 20 residues. Germline trimming cut 1 base from V and 0 bases from J; bases unmatched to any gene: 15. The germline gives CDR1 LGHDT, CDR2 YNNKEL (reference sequence). The CDR3 spells CASSQVASGASSGAKNIQYF. The DNA for the CDR3 is TGTGCCAGCAGCCAAGTGGCCAGCGGGGCTTCCTCCGGAGCCAAAAACATTCAGTACTTC.

In DNA, the CDR3 is TGTGCCAGCAGTGCACAACCGGGACAGGGGCGCAATCAGCCCCAGCATTTT. Its translation is CASSAQPGQGRNQPQHF. J is TRBJ1-5 and V is TRBV28; TRBD1 matches 10 bases. Trimming cost V 5 bases and J 2 bases; bases outside gene matches: 9. Germline CDR1 and CDR2: MDHEN and SYDVKM. The CDR3 consists of 17 residues. The full variable domain, rest sourced from reference TRBV28 and TRBJ1-5, is DVKVTQSSRYLVKRTGEKVFLECVQDMDHENMFWYRQDPGLGLRLIYFSYDVKMKEKGDIPEGYSVSREKKERFSLILESASTNQTSMYLCASSAQPGQGRNQPQHFGDGTRLSIL.

There are many counts of this clonotype. The chain carries TRBV10-2 and TRBJ2-2; the D is unclear. The CDR3 contains 15 residues. The V gene lost 6 bases and the J gene lost 1 base, with 12 bases spanning the gap. CDR1 WSHSY and CDR2 SAAADI come from the germline V gene. CDR3 coding DNA: TGCGCCAGCAGATCGAGTTGGGGGAACACCGGGGAGCTGTTTTTT. This gives the protein CASRSSWGNTGELFF.

CDR3 DNA sequence: TGTGCCAGCAGCTTCCCCAGGCGGGACACTGAAGCTTTCTTT. Amino acid sequence: CASSFPRRDTEAFF. This chain uses TRBV7-9 with TRBJ1-1, with D unclear. Per the germline V gene, CDR1 is SEHNR and CDR2 is FQNEAQ (reference sequence). V was trimmed by 3 bases and J by 3 bases, leaving 11 bases between them. CDR3 length: 14 amino acids.

This rearrangement joins TRBV24-1 to TRBJ1-5; possible D gene TRBD1, 5 bases. This CDR3 region has 18 residues. The germline V and J ends were trimmed by 8 bases and 2 bases, with 24 bases remaining between them. Per the germline V gene, CDR1 is KGHDR and CDR2 is SFDVKD. The CDR3 reads CATTSGNPGGYCNQPQHF. In DNA, the CDR3 is TGTGCCACCACATCCGGCAACCCTGGGGGGTATTGCAATCAGCCCCAGCATTTT.

The table lists this clonotype with many counts. This sequence joins TRBV28 and TRBJ1-5, with TRBD1 matching 7 bases. Germline V gene lookup returns CDR1 MDHEN and CDR2 SYDVKM. The CDR3 has 14 amino acids. The trim removed 5 bases at V and 6 bases at J, leaving 7 bases unmatched. The CDR3 region has the DNA TGTGCCAGCAGTACGACAGGGAAATTTCAGCCCCAGCATTTT. This codes for CASSTTGKFQPQHF.

This clonotype has a count of ten or more. The chain is built from TRBV27 and TRBJ2-7; maybe TRBD1 (6 bases). Looked up from germline, CDR1 is MNHEY and CDR2 is SMNVEV (reference sequence). V lost 3 bases and J lost 4, with 13 bases in between. The CDR3 runs 14 residues. The CDR3 DNA is TGTGCCAGCAGTTTCCTCGGGACACTTTACGAGCAGTACTTC. The encoded protein is CASSFLGTLYEQYF.

J is TRBJ2-5 and V is TRBV5-1, with D unclear. The V gene's germline CDR1 is SGHRS and CDR2 YFSETQ. CDR3 size: 14 residues. Trimming left V 2 bases short and J 1 base short, with 9 bases between. The CDR3 is CASSLARSQETQYF. As DNA, the CDR3 is TGCGCCAGCAGCTTAGCGCGGAGCCAAGAGACCCAGTACTTC.

This clonotype was observed many times. The chain recombines TRBV7-2 with TRBJ1-5, with D unresolved. This CDR3 region has 14 residues. V was pared by 2 bases and J by 7 bases, with 12 bases between. Germline CDR1 and CDR2: SGHTA and FQGNSA. The CDR3 loop reads CASSLMGSGQPQHF. The CDR3 nucleotides read TGTGCCAGCAGCTTAATGGGGAGCGGGCAGCCCCAGCATTTT.